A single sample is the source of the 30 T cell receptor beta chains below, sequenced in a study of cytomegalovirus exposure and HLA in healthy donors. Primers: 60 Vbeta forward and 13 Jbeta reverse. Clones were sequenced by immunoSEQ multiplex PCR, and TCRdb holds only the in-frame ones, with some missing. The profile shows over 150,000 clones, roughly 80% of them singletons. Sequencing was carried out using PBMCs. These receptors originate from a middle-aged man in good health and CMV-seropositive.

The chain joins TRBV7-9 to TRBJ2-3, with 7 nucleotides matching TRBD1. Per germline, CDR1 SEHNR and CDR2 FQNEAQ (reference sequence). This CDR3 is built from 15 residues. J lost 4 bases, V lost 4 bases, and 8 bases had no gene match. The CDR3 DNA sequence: TGTGCCAGCAGCTCCTCCGGGACAGCCTCAGATACGCAGTATTTT. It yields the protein CASSSSGTASDTQYF.

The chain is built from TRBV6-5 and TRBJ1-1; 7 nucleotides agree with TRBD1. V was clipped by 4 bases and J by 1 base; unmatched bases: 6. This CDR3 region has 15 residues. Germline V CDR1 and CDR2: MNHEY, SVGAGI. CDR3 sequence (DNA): TGTGCCAGCAGTTCGGCGACAGGGCGGAACACTGAAGCTTTCTTT. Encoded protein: CASSSATGRNTEAFF.

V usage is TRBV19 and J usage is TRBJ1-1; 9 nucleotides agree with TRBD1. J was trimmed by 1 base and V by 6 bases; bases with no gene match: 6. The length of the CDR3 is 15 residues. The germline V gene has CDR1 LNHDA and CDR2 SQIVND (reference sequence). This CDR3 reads CASRLTGGANTEAFF. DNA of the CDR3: TGTGCCAGTAGACTAACAGGGGGCGCGAACACTGAAGCTTTCTTT.

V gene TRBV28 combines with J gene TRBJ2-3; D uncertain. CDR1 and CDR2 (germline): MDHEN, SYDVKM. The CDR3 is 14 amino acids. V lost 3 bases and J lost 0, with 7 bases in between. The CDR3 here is CASSFWASTDTQYF. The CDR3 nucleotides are TGTGCCAGCAGTTTTTGGGCTAGCACAGATACGCAGTATTTT.

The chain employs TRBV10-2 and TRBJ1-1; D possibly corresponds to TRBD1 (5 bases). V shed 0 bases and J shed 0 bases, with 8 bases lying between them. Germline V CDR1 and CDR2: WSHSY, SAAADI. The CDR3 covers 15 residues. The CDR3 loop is CASSESRQLNTEAFF. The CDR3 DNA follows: TGCGCCAGCAGTGAGTCGAGACAGTTGAACACTGAAGCTTTCTTT.

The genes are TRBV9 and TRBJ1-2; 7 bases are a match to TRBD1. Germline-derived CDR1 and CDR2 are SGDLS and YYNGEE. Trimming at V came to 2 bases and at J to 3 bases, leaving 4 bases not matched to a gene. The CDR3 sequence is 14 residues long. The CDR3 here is CASSVGTGDYGYTF. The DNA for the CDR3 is TGTGCCAGCAGCGTGGGCACAGGGGACTATGGCTACACCTTC.

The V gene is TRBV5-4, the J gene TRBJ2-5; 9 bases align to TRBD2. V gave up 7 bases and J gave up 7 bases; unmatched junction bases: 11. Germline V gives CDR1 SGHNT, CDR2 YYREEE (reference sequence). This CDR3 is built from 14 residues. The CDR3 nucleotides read TGTGCCAGCTCGCTTTTTAGCGGGGGAGGGACCCAGTACTTC. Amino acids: CASSLFSGGGTQYF.

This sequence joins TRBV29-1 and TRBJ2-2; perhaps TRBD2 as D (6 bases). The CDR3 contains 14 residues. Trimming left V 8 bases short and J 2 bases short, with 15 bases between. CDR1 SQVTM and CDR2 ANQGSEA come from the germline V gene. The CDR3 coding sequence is TGCAGCCCCTGCCGGGACTCTAACACCGGGGAGCTGTTTTTT. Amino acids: CSPCRDSNTGELFF.

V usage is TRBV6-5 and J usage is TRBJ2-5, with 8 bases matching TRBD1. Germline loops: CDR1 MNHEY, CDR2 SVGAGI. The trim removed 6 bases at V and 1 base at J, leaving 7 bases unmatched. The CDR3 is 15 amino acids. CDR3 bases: TGTGCCAGCAGAGAGGACAGGGTCACCCAAGAGACCCAGTACTTC. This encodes CASREDRVTQETQYF.

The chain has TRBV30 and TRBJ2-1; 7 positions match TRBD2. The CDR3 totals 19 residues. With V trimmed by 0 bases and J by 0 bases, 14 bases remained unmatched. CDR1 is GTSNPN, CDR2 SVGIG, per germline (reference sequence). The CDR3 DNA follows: TGTGCCTGGAGTGTCCCGGGACTATTAGTCCAGAGCTCCTACAATGAGCAGTTCTTC. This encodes CAWSVPGLLVQSSYNEQFF.

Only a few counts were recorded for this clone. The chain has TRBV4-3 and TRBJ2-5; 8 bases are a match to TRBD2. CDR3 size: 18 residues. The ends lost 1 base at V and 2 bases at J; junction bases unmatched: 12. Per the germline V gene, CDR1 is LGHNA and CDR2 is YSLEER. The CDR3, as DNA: TGCGCCAGCAGCCAAGGTGTTGCGGGGGGCATGAAACAAGAGACCCAGTACTTC. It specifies CASSQGVAGGMKQETQYF.

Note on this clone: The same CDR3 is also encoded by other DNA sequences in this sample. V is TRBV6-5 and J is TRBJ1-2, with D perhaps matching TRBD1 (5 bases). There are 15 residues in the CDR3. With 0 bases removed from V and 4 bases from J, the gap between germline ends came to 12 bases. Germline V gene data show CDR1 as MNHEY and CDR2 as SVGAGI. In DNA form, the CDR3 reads TGTGCCAGCAGTTACTCGGGGCAGGGCGGCTATGGCTACACCTTC. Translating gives CASSYSGQGGYGYTF.

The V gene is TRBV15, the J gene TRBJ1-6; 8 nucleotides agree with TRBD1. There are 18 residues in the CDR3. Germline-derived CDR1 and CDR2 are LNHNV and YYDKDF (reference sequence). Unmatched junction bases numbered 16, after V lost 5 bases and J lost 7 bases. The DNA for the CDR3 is TGTGCCACCAGCCTCCCCCCGTGGAGGGACAGGAAGAATTCACCCCTCCACTTT. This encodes CATSLPPWRDRKNSPLHF.

The CDR3 region has the DNA TGTGCCAGCAGTAGAACCGGGACAGGGAACTACGAGCAGTACTTC. The encoded protein is CASSRTGTGNYEQYF. V usage is TRBV27 and J usage is TRBJ2-7, with 9 bases lining up with TRBD1. The CDR3 runs 15 residues. The germline V gene encodes CDR1 MNHEY and CDR2 SMNVEV (reference sequence). V trimming: 5 bases; J trimming: 3 bases; junction bases outside the gene matches: 8.

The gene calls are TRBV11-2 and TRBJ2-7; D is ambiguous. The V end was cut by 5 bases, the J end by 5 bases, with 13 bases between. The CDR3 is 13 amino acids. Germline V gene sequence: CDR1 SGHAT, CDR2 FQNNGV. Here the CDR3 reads CASSPGVLNEQYF. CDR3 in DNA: TGTGCCAGCAGCCCCGGAGTCTTGAACGAGCAGTACTTC.

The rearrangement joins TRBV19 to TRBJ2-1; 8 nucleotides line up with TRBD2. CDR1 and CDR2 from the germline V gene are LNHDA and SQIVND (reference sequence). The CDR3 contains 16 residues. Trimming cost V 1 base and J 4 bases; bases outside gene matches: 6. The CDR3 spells CASSIVSGGSYNEQFF. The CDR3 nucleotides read TGTGCCAGTAGTATAGTGAGCGGGGGCTCTTACAATGAGCAGTTCTTC.

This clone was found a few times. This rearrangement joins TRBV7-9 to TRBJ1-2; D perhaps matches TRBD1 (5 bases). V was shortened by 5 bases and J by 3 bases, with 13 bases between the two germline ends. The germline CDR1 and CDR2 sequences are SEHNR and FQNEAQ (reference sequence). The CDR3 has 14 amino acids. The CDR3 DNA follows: TGTGCCAGCAGCCAGAGGGGAGGGGACTATGGCTACACCTTC. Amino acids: CASSQRGGDYGYTF.

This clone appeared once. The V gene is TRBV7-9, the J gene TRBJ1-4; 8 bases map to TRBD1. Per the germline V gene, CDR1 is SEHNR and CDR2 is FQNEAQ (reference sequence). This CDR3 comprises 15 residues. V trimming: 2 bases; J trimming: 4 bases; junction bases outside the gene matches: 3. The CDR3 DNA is TGTGCCAGCAGCTTACGGACAGGGTTTAATGAAAAACTGTTTTTT. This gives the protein CASSLRTGFNEKLFF.

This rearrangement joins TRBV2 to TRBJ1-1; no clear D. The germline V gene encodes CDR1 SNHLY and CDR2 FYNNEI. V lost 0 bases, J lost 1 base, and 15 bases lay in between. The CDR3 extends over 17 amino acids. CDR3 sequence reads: CASSEAMVAGSNTEAFF. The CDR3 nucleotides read TGTGCCAGCAGTGAAGCGATGGTTGCGGGGTCGAACACTGAAGCTTTCTTT.

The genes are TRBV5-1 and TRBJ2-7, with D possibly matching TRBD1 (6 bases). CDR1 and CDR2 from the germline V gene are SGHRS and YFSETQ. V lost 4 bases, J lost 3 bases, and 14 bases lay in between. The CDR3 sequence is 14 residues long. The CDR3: CASSAEGRGYEQYF. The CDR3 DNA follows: TGCGCCAGCAGCGCTGAAGGCAGGGGCTACGAGCAGTACTTC. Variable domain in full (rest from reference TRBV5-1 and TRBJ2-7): KAGVTQTPRYLIKTRGQQVTLSCSPISGHRSVSWYQQTPGQGLQFLFEYFSETQRNKGNFPGRFSGRQFSNSRSEMNVSTLELGDSALYLCASSAEGRGYEQYFGPGTRLTVT.

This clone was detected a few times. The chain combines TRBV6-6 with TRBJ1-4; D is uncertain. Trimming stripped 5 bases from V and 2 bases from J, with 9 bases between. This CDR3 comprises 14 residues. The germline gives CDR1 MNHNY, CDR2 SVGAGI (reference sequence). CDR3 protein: CASSGSGTNEKLFF. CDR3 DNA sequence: TGTGCCAGCAGTGGCAGCGGGACTAATGAAAAACTGTTTTTT.

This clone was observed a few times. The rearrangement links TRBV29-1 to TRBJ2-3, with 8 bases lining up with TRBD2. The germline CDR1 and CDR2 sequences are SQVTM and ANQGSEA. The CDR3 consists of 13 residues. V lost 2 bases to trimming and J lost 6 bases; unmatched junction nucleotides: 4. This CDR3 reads CSVEWGGRDTQYF. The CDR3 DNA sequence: TGCAGCGTTGAATGGGGCGGGAGGGATACGCAGTATTTT.

This CDR3 is CASSLAPGKETQYF. The CDR3 nucleotides read TGCGCCAGCAGCTTGGCTCCAGGCAAAGAGACCCAGTACTTC. The J gene is TRBJ2-5, the V gene TRBV5-1; D remains unclear. The ends were cut back, 0 bases at V and 3 bases at J, with 9 bases in the middle. The CDR3 totals 14 residues. Germline-derived CDR1 and CDR2 are SGHRS and YFSETQ.

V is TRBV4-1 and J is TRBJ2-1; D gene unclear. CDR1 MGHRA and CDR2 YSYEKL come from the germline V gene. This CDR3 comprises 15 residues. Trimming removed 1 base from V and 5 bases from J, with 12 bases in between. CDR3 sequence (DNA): TGCGCCAGCAGCCAAGGTGGCGGCGTCGACAATGAGCAGTTCTTC. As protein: CASSQGGGVDNEQFF.

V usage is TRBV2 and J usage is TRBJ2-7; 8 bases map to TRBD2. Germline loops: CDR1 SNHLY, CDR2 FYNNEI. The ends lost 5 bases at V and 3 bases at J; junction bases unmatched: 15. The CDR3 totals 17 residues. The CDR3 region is CASSNGGARGALYEQYF. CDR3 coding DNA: TGTGCCAGCAGTAACGGGGGGGCCCGGGGGGCCCTCTACGAGCAGTACTTC.

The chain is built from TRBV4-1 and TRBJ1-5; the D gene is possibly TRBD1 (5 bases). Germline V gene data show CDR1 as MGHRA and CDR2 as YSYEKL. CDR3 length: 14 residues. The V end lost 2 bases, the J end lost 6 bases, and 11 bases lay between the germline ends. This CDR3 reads CASSQSTGGQPQHF. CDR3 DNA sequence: TGCGCCAGCAGCCAATCGACGGGGGGTCAGCCCCAGCATTTT.

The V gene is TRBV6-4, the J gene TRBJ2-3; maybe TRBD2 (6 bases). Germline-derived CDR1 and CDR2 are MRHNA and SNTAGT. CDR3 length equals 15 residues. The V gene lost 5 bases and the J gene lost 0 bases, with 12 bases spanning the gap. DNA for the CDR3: TGTGCCAGCAGTCACGGGACTTCTAGCACAGATACGCAGTATTTT. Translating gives CASSHGTSSTDTQYF.

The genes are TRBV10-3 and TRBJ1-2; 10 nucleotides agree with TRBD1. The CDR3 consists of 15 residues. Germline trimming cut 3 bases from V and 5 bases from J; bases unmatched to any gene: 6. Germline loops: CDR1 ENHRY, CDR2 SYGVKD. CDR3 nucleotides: TGTGCCATCAGTGACCCAGGACAGGGGGGTTATGGCTACACCTTC. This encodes CAISDPGQGGYGYTF.

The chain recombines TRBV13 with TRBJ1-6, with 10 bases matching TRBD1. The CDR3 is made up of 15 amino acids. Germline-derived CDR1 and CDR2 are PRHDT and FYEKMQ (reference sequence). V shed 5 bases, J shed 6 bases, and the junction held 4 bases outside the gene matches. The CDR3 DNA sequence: TGTGCCAGCAGCAGGGGACAGGGGATTAATTCACCCCTCCACTTT. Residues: CASSRGQGINSPLHF.

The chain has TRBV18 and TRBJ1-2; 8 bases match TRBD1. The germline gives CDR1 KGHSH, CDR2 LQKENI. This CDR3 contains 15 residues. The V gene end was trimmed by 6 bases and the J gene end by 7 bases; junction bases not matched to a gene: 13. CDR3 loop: CASSQRGTGGLGYTF. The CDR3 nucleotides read TGTGCCAGCTCCCAACGGGGAACAGGGGGACTTGGCTACACCTTC.